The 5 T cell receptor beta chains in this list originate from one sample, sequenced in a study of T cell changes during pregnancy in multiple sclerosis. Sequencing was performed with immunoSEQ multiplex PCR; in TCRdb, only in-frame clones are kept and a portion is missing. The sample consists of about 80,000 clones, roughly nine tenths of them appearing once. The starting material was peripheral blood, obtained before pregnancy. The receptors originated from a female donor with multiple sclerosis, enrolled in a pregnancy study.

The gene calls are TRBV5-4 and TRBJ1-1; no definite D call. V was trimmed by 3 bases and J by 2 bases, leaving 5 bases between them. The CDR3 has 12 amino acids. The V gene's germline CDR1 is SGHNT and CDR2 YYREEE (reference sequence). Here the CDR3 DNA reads TGTGCCAGCAGCTCCCCTAACACTGAAGCTTTCTTT. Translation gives CASSSPNTEAFF.

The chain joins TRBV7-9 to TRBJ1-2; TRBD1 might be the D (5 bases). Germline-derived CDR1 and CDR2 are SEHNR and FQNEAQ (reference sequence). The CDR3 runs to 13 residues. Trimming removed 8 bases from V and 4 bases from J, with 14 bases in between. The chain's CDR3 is CASDSGQTYGYTF. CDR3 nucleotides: TGTGCCAGCGACAGTGGGCAGACCTATGGCTACACCTTC.

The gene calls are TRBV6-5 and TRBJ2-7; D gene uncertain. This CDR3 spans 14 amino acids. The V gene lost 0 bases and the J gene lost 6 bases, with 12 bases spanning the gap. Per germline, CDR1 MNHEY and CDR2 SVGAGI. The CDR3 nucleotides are TGTGCCAGCAGTTACTCCTTCTCAGGCGCCGAGCAGTACTTC. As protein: CASSYSFSGAEQYF.

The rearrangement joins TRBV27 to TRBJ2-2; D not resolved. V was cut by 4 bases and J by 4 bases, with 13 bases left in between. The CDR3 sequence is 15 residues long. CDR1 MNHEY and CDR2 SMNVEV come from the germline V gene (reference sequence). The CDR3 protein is CASSYRVRGTGELFF. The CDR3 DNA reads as TGTGCCAGCAGTTACCGGGTTCGAGGCACCGGGGAGCTGTTTTTT.

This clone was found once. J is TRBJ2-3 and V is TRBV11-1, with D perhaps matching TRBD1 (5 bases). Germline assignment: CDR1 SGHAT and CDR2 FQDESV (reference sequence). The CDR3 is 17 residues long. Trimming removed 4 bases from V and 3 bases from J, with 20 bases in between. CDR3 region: CASSWALGRVGTDTQYF. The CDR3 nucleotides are TGTGCCAGCAGCTGGGCGCTTGGCAGGGTAGGGACAGATACGCAGTATTTT. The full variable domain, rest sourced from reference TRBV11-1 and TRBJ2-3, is EAEVAQSPRYKITEKSQAVAFWCDPISGHATLYWYRQILGQGPELLVQFQDESVVDDSQLPKDRFSAERLKGVDSTLKIQPAELGDSAMYLCASSWALGRVGTDTQYFGPGTRLTVL.